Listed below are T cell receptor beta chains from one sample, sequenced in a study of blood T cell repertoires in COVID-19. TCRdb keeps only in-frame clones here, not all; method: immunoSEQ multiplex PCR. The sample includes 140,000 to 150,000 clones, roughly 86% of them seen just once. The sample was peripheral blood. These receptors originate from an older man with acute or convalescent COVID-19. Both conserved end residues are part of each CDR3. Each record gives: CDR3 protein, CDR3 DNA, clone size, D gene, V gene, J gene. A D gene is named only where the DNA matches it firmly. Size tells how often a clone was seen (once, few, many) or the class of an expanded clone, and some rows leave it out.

cdr3_aa: CASRQGDVGNSPLHF
cdr3_nt: TGTGCCAGCAGACAGGGGGACGTAGGTAATTCACCCCTCCACTTT
clone_size: once
d_call: TRBD1
v_call: TRBV6-5
j_call: TRBJ1-6

cdr3_aa: CASSFAEGARSQPQHF
cdr3_nt: TGTGCCAGCAGCTTCGCCGAGGGGGCGCGCAGTCAGCCCCAGCATTTT
clone_size: .
d_call: TRBD1
v_call: TRBV5-5
j_call: TRBJ1-5

cdr3_aa: CASSLSRGNEQFF
cdr3_nt: TGTGCCAGCAGTTTATCTCGGGGGAATGAGCAGTTCTTC
clone_size: .
d_call: .
v_call: TRBV27
j_call: TRBJ2-1

cdr3_aa: CASSPGQAFGEAFF
cdr3_nt: TGTGCCAGCTCACCAGGACAGGCTTTCGGGGAAGCTTTCTTT
clone_size: .
d_call: TRBD1
v_call: TRBV18
j_call: TRBJ1-1

cdr3_aa: CASSELGTGNTEAFF
cdr3_nt: TGTGCCAGCAGTGAACTCGGGACAGGGAACACTGAAGCTTTCTTT
clone_size: .
d_call: TRBD1
v_call: TRBV2
j_call: TRBJ1-1

cdr3_aa: CAISGGGLGNTEAFF
cdr3_nt: TGTGCCATCAGTGGGGGAGGCCTGGGGAACACTGAAGCTTTCTTT
clone_size: .
d_call: .
v_call: TRBV10-3
j_call: TRBJ1-1

cdr3_aa: CATSFGTNTGELFF
cdr3_nt: TGTGCCACCAGCTTCGGGACGAACACCGGGGAGCTGTTTTTT
clone_size: once
d_call: .
v_call: TRBV24-1
j_call: TRBJ2-2

cdr3_aa: CASSPGLAEYEQYF
cdr3_nt: TGTGCCAGCAGCCCGGGACTAGCGGAGTACGAGCAGTACTTC
clone_size: .
d_call: TRBD2
v_call: TRBV9
j_call: TRBJ2-7

cdr3_aa: CASSRTGTGNTGELFF
cdr3_nt: TGTGCCAGTAGTAGAACCGGGACAGGGAACACCGGGGAGCTGTTTTTT
clone_size: .
d_call: TRBD1
v_call: TRBV19
j_call: TRBJ2-2

cdr3_aa: CASSATPQGGEKLFF
cdr3_nt: TGTGCCAGCAGCGCCACCCCTCAGGGTGGTGAAAAACTGTTTTTT
clone_size: .
d_call: .
v_call: TRBV9
j_call: TRBJ1-4

cdr3_aa: CASTGTPQETQYF
cdr3_nt: TGTGCCAGTACCGGGACACCTCAAGAGACCCAGTACTTC
clone_size: .
d_call: .
v_call: TRBV19
j_call: TRBJ2-5

cdr3_aa: CASSGRDRSYNEQFF
cdr3_nt: TGTGCCAGCAGCGGCCGGGACAGGTCCTACAATGAGCAGTTCTTC
clone_size: .
d_call: TRBD1
v_call: TRBV9
j_call: TRBJ2-1

cdr3_aa: CAIRYGDTQYF
cdr3_nt: TGTGCCATCCGCTACGGGGATACGCAGTATTTT
clone_size: .
d_call: .
v_call: TRBV19
j_call: TRBJ2-3

cdr3_aa: CASSGEQQGSHEQYF
cdr3_nt: TGCGCCAGCAGCGGGGAACAGCAGGGGTCCCACGAGCAGTACTTC
clone_size: once
d_call: .
v_call: TRBV5-1
j_call: TRBJ2-7

cdr3_aa: CASSLGDRVYEQYF
cdr3_nt: TGTGCCAGCAGCCTCGGGGACAGGGTCTACGAGCAGTACTTC
clone_size: .
d_call: TRBD1
v_call: TRBV3-1/TRBV3-2
j_call: TRBJ2-7

cdr3_aa: CASSPQSRSTEAFF
cdr3_nt: TGTGCCAGCTCACCCCAAAGTCGGAGTACTGAAGCTTTCTTT
clone_size: .
d_call: .
v_call: TRBV18
j_call: TRBJ1-1

cdr3_aa: CASSPGGRGNTIYF
cdr3_nt: TGTGCCAGCAGTCCAGGGGGCAGAGGAAACACCATATATTTT
clone_size: .
d_call: TRBD1
v_call: TRBV6-2/TRBV6-3
j_call: TRBJ1-3

cdr3_aa: CASSEGTGWETQYF
cdr3_nt: TGTGCCAGCAGCGAAGGGACAGGGTGGGAGACCCAGTACTTC
clone_size: .
d_call: TRBD1
v_call: TRBV3-1/TRBV3-2
j_call: TRBJ2-5

cdr3_aa: CATTQGTSYEQYF
cdr3_nt: TGCGCCACAACTCAGGGGACCTCATACGAGCAGTACTTC
clone_size: .
d_call: .
v_call: TRBV10-2
j_call: TRBJ2-7

cdr3_aa: CASTVGTGSTIYF
cdr3_nt: TGTGCCAGCACTGTCGGGACAGGGAGCACCATATATTTT
clone_size: .
d_call: TRBD1
v_call: TRBV6-5
j_call: TRBJ1-3

cdr3_aa: CASSWDRTATDTQYF
cdr3_nt: TGTGCCAGCAGCTGGGACAGGACCGCCACAGATACGCAGTATTTT
clone_size: .
d_call: TRBD1
v_call: TRBV5-4
j_call: TRBJ2-3

cdr3_aa: CASGPNRGTNEKLFF
cdr3_nt: TGTGCCAGCGGACCCAACAGGGGAACTAATGAAAAACTGTTTTTT
clone_size: .
d_call: TRBD1
v_call: TRBV5-4
j_call: TRBJ1-4

cdr3_aa: CASSEGVNTNTGELFF
cdr3_nt: TGTGCCAGCAGCGAGGGGGTAAATACGAACACCGGGGAGCTGTTTTTT
clone_size: .
d_call: .
v_call: TRBV7-6
j_call: TRBJ2-2

cdr3_aa: CASSGVGGQRPGGYTF
cdr3_nt: TGTGCCAGTAGTGGCGTCGGGGGGCAGCGACCTGGTGGCTACACCTTC
clone_size: once
d_call: .
v_call: TRBV19
j_call: TRBJ1-2

cdr3_aa: CASSYDSSYGYTF
cdr3_nt: TGTGCCAGCAGTTATGACTCCTCCTATGGCTACACCTTC
clone_size: .
d_call: .
v_call: TRBV6-5
j_call: TRBJ1-2

cdr3_aa: CASSLVQQETQYF
cdr3_nt: TGTGCCAGCAGCTTAGTACAGCAAGAGACCCAGTACTTC
clone_size: few
d_call: .
v_call: TRBV7-9
j_call: TRBJ2-5

cdr3_aa: CASARDRSYNSPLHF
cdr3_nt: TGTGCCAGCGCACGAGACAGATCCTATAATTCACCCCTCCACTTT
clone_size: .
d_call: .
v_call: TRBV6-4
j_call: TRBJ1-6

cdr3_aa: CASSENGDQETQYF
cdr3_nt: TGTGCCAGCAGTGAAAACGGAGACCAAGAGACCCAGTACTTC
clone_size: .
d_call: .
v_call: TRBV2
j_call: TRBJ2-5

cdr3_aa: CASSPGGSGNTIYF
cdr3_nt: TGTGCCAGCAGTCCAGGGGGCTCGGGAAACACCATATATTTT
clone_size: .
d_call: TRBD1
v_call: TRBV28
j_call: TRBJ1-3

cdr3_aa: CASRIQGGNTEAFF
cdr3_nt: TGTGCCAGCAGGATACAGGGGGGGAACACTGAAGCTTTCTTT
clone_size: .
d_call: TRBD1
v_call: TRBV6-5
j_call: TRBJ1-1

cdr3_aa: CASRRDRGLEKLFF
cdr3_nt: TGTGCCAGCAGGAGGGACAGGGGGCTTGAAAAACTGTTTTTT
clone_size: .
d_call: TRBD1
v_call: TRBV6-5
j_call: TRBJ1-4

cdr3_aa: CASRHTGRTEAFF
cdr3_nt: TGTGCCAGCAGACATACAGGGAGAACTGAAGCTTTCTTT
clone_size: .
d_call: .
v_call: TRBV6-5
j_call: TRBJ1-1

cdr3_aa: CASSLPGGQAGWQYF
cdr3_nt: TGTGCCAGCAGTTTACCAGGCGGACAAGCGGGGTGGCAGTACTTC
clone_size: .
d_call: TRBD2
v_call: TRBV28
j_call: TRBJ2-7

cdr3_aa: CASRLYLQGGNTEAFF
cdr3_nt: TGTGCCAGCAGACTTTATCTTCAGGGGGGGAACACTGAAGCTTTCTTT
clone_size: .
d_call: TRBD1
v_call: TRBV27
j_call: TRBJ1-1

cdr3_aa: CASSIEGLNTEAFF
cdr3_nt: TGTGCCAGTAGTATAGAGGGCCTGAACACTGAAGCTTTCTTT
clone_size: .
d_call: .
v_call: TRBV19
j_call: TRBJ1-1

cdr3_aa: CASRTTGRVVAFF
cdr3_nt: TGTGCCAGCAGAACGACAGGGAGAGTCGTTGCTTTCTTT
clone_size: .
d_call: TRBD1
v_call: TRBV6-5
j_call: TRBJ1-1

cdr3_aa: CASGPTGAGNTIYF
cdr3_nt: TGTGCTAGTGGCCCTACAGGGGCTGGAAACACCATATATTTT
clone_size: .
d_call: TRBD1
v_call: TRBV12-5
j_call: TRBJ1-3

cdr3_aa: CASSFDRGDSPLHF
cdr3_nt: TGTGCCAGCAGCTTCGACAGGGGCGATTCACCCCTCCACTTT
clone_size: .
d_call: TRBD1
v_call: TRBV5-4
j_call: TRBJ1-6

cdr3_aa: CASSYPNSPLHF
cdr3_nt: TGTGCCAGCAGTTACCCAAATTCACCCCTCCACTTT
clone_size: .
d_call: .
v_call: TRBV6-5
j_call: TRBJ1-6

cdr3_aa: CASSRSRGDNQPQHF
cdr3_nt: TGTGCCAGTAGTCGCTCCAGGGGGGACAATCAGCCCCAGCATTTT
clone_size: .
d_call: TRBD1
v_call: TRBV19
j_call: TRBJ1-5

cdr3_aa: CASSDSRIEGRGTGELFF
cdr3_nt: TGTGCCAGCAGTGACTCGAGAATTGAGGGGAGGGGGACCGGGGAGCTGTTTTTT
clone_size: .
d_call: .
v_call: TRBV6-4
j_call: TRBJ2-2

cdr3_aa: CASSQSGIGGYTF
cdr3_nt: TGTGCCAGCAGCCAGTCAGGGATAGGCGGCTACACCTTC
clone_size: .
d_call: .
v_call: TRBV3-1/TRBV3-2
j_call: TRBJ1-2

cdr3_aa: CASSRDTVSYEQYF
cdr3_nt: TGTGCCAGCAGTCGGGACACTGTCTCCTACGAGCAGTACTTC
clone_size: .
d_call: .
v_call: TRBV6-5
j_call: TRBJ2-7